The rows below give T cell receptor beta chains drawn from one sample of a study of shared clonotypes between healthy human individuals. The protocol was immunoSEQ multiplex PCR, while the TCRdb copy is restricted to in-frame clones and leaves out a portion. In the table there are about 1.1 million clones, 77% of which are singletons. Sequenced material: memory CD4+ T cells from PBMCs. The receptors shown here come from a man aged 18-30 years in good health. Some clones in this sample may be carry-over from other donors' samples. Each CDR3 is given with its conserved first and last residue. The D gene is left open where the match is weak. For some rows the clone size is stated as once, few or many, or as a class when expanded; others skip it.

TRBJ2-7	TRBV2	few	TRBD2	CASSAPPLVGGPSEQYF	TGTGCCAGCAGTGCGCCCCCCCTGGTGGGAGGGCCCTCCGAGCAGTACTTC
TRBJ2-2	TRBV7-3	-	-	CASSPSWPTNTGELFF	TGTGCCAGCAGCCCCTCCTGGCCGACGAACACCGGGGAGCTGTTTTTT
TRBJ1-3	TRBV5-8	-	-	CASSVPRVTGNTIYF	TGTGCCAGCAGCGTGCCCCGGGTTACTGGAAACACCATATATTTT
TRBJ1-2	TRBV28	-	TRBD1	CASSTQRQGDYGYTF	TGTGCCAGCAGTACTCAACGACAGGGGGACTATGGCTACACCTTC
TRBJ1-5	TRBV27	-	-	CASSLRGGNQPQHF	TGTGCCAGCAGTTTACGGGGGGGGAATCAGCCCCAGCATTTT
TRBJ2-5	TRBV28	-	-	CASSSTPNAETQYF	TGTGCCAGCAGTTCGACCCCCAACGCAGAGACCCAGTACTTC
TRBJ1-3	TRBV7-2	once	TRBD1	CASSPRRTGSGNTIYF	TGTGCCAGCAGCCCCAGAAGGACAGGCTCTGGAAACACCATATATTTT
TRBJ2-3	TRBV28	once	TRBD2	CASSLFRGEFTDTQYF	TGTGCCAGCAGTTTATTTCGGGGGGAGTTCACAGATACGCAGTATTTT
TRBJ1-2	TRBV7-2	-	TRBD1	CASIPGGWTYGYTF	TGTGCCAGCATCCCAGGGGGTTGGACCTATGGCTACACCTTC
TRBJ2-7	TRBV9	once	TRBD2	CASSGPGLSNEQYF	TGTGCCAGCAGCGGACCGGGACTATCGAACGAGCAGTACTTC
TRBJ2-7	TRBV6-5	-	-	CASSYSRAYEQYF	TGTGCCAGCAGTTACTCGAGGGCCTACGAGCAGTACTTC
TRBJ1-1	TRBV7-9	-	-	CASSLGAPHPPEAFF	TGTGCCAGCAGCTTAGGGGCCCCCCACCCGCCTGAAGCTTTCTTT
TRBJ2-2	TRBV18	-	-	CASSQRIDNTGELFF	TGTGCCAGCTCACAACGAATCGACAACACCGGGGAGCTGTTTTTT